A single sample is the source of the 5 T cell receptor beta chains below, sequenced in a study of breast tumors, draining lymph nodes, adjacent tissues listed by TCRdb under 2016. The lymph node samples were taken from the axillary draining lymph nodes of breast cancer patients. Receptors were amplified or captured by multiplex PCR. Sequencing was carried out with an Illumina HiSeq 2000. TCRdb reran the public reads through fastp at Q25 and MiXCR, keeping productive beta chains. Entries that share a CDR3 protein sequence are merged under the most common genes and DNA. This sample lists 130,000 or so distinct CDR3 sequences; approximately 32% were detected once. The top ten hold roughly 2.3% of the sample. What was sequenced was axillary lymph node tissue. The source of these receptors is a female donor with breast cancer. Some clones in this sample may be carry-over from other donors' samples.

This clonotype was detected many times. The V call is TRBV20-1, the J call TRBJ2-7, with TRBD1 matching over 7 bases. Per the germline V gene, CDR1 is DFQATT and CDR2 is SNEGSKA (reference sequence). The trim removed 0 bases at V and 0 bases at J, leaving 5 bases unmatched. The CDR3 loop spans 15 amino acids. The CDR3 spells CSAREGTATSYEQYF. The CDR3 DNA is TGCAGTGCTAGAGAAGGGACAGCCACCTCCTACGAGCAGTACTTC.

This clonotype appeared many times. This chain uses TRBV30 with TRBJ1-3, with D tentatively TRBD1 (5 bases). The CDR3 length is 13 residues. Germline CDR1 and CDR2: GTSNPN and SVGIG (reference sequence). Trimming pared 5 bases from V and 0 bases from J, leaving 8 bases between. The CDR3 sequence is CAWGGVSGNTIYF. DNA for the CDR3: TGTGCCTGGGGAGGGGTCTCTGGAAACACCATATATTTT.

The sample holds many counts of this clonotype. The chain recombines TRBV2 with TRBJ1-5; D uncertain. CDR1 SNHLY and CDR2 FYNNEI come from the germline V gene. Trimming removed 6 bases from V and 5 bases from J, with 11 bases in between. The CDR3 extends over 13 amino acids. CDR3 nucleotide sequence: TGTGCCAGCAGCCCTAACACCGATCAGCCCCAGCATTTT. This sequence encodes CASSPNTDQPQHF.

In this sample, this clonotype turned up many times. The gene calls are TRBV5-1 and TRBJ2-5, with a tentative D call TRBD1 (6 bases). CDR3 length: 14 residues. With 1 base removed from V and 3 bases from J, the gap between germline ends came to 10 bases. Germline CDR1 is SGHRS and CDR2 is YFSETQ. The CDR3 DNA sequence: TGCGCCAGCAGCTTGAGTTCAGGGGAAGAGACCCAGTACTTC. Amino acids: CASSLSSGEETQYF.

Notes on this clonotype: Here the CDR3 omits its conserved ending phenylalanine or tryptophan, so a read error is the likely source. The chain has TRBV7-2 and TRBJ1-2; a possible D gene is TRBD1 (5 bases). In germline, CDR1 is SGHTA, CDR2 FQGNSA. The CDR3 spans 14 residues. V lost 4 bases to trimming and J lost 7 bases, with 16 bases between them. Written as DNA, the CDR3 is TGTGCCAGCAGCTCCCTTCGAAGGGACGGTGGCTACACCCAC. This codes for CASSSLRRDGGYTH.